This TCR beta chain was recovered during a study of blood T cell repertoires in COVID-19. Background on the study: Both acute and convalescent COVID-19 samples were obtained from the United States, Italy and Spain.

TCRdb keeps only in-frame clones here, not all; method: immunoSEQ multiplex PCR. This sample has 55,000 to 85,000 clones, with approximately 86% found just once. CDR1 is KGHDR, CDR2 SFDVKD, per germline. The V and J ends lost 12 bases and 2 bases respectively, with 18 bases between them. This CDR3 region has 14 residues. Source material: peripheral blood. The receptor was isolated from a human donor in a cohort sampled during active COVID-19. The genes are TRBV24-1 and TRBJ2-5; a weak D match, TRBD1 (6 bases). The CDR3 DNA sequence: TGTGCCCCAAAAGCGGACAGTTTTCAAGAGACCCAGTACTTC. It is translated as CAPKADSFQETQYF.